These T cell receptor beta chains were read from a single sample in a study of beta chain features in type 1 diabetes. Generated by immunoSEQ multiplex PCR, the TCRdb table keeps only in-frame clones and is missing some. This table holds around 330,000 clones, approximately 10% found once. What was sequenced was naive CD4+ T cells from blood. The receptor set was obtained from a woman aged 30 to 39 in good health. Each CDR3 is given with its conserved first and last residue. Each record gives: J gene, clone size, D gene, V gene, CDR3 protein, CDR3 DNA. The D gene is left open where the match is weak. Some rows mark clone size as missing; the rest say once, few, many or name a class of expanded clone.

J gene: TRBJ2-3; clone size: few; D gene: .; V gene: TRBV6-5; CDR3 protein: CASSYSAGPRTDTQYF; CDR3 DNA: TGTGCCAGCAGTTACTCAGCGGGCCCCCGCACAGATACGCAGTATTTT
J gene: TRBJ2-7; clone size: .; D gene: TRBD2; V gene: TRBV25-1; CDR3 protein: CASSDYSGRGVKDYEQYF; CDR3 DNA: TGTGCCAGCAGTGACTATAGCGGGAGGGGAGTAAAGGATTACGAGCAGTACTTC
J gene: TRBJ2-2; clone size: few; D gene: .; V gene: TRBV19; CDR3 protein: CASSILAGTGELFF; CDR3 DNA: TGTGCCAGTAGTATACTGGCTGGCACCGGGGAGCTGTTTTTT
J gene: TRBJ2-7; clone size: .; D gene: TRBD1; V gene: TRBV7-9; CDR3 protein: CASSLAGTASYEQYF; CDR3 DNA: TGTGCCAGCAGCTTAGCTGGGACAGCCTCCTACGAGCAGTACTTC
J gene: TRBJ1-5; clone size: .; D gene: .; V gene: TRBV9; CDR3 protein: CASTRSPDSNQPQHF; CDR3 DNA: TGTGCCAGCACAAGGAGCCCAGATAGCAATCAGCCCCAGCATTTT
J gene: TRBJ2-4; clone size: .; D gene: TRBD1; V gene: TRBV7-2; CDR3 protein: CASSYGTGADIQYF; CDR3 DNA: TGTGCCAGCAGCTACGGGACAGGGGCCGACATTCAGTACTTC
J gene: TRBJ1-2; clone size: .; D gene: .; V gene: TRBV30; CDR3 protein: CAWTPAAGHGYTF; CDR3 DNA: TGTGCCTGGACCCCAGCTGCAGGGCATGGCTACACCTTC
J gene: TRBJ1-2; clone size: .; D gene: .; V gene: TRBV6-5; CDR3 protein: CASSKIGGGNYGYTF; CDR3 DNA: TGTGCCAGCAGTAAGATAGGGGGGGGTAACTATGGCTACACCTTC
J gene: TRBJ2-1; clone size: .; D gene: TRBD1; V gene: TRBV28; CDR3 protein: CASRGGTGSYNEQFF; CDR3 DNA: TGTGCCAGCAGAGGCGGGACAGGGTCCTACAATGAGCAGTTCTTC
J gene: TRBJ2-1; clone size: .; D gene: .; V gene: TRBV9; CDR3 protein: CASSVGLPSDEQFF; CDR3 DNA: TGTGCCAGCAGCGTAGGCCTTCCTTCGGATGAGCAGTTCTTC
J gene: TRBJ2-1; clone size: .; D gene: TRBD1; V gene: TRBV7-3; CDR3 protein: CASSSPDRGSEQFF; CDR3 DNA: TGTGCCAGCAGCTCGCCGGACAGGGGCAGTGAGCAGTTCTTC
J gene: TRBJ2-5; clone size: few; D gene: TRBD2; V gene: TRBV10-3; CDR3 protein: CAIRESGRSYQETQYF; CDR3 DNA: TGTGCCATCAGGGAAAGCGGGAGGTCGTACCAAGAGACCCAGTACTTC
J gene: TRBJ2-7; clone size: .; D gene: TRBD2; V gene: TRBV7-8; CDR3 protein: CASSLRRTSFGVAYEQYF; CDR3 DNA: TGTGCCAGCAGCTTACGAAGGACTAGCTTTGGGGTGGCCTACGAGCAGTACTTC
J gene: TRBJ1-2; clone size: few; D gene: .; V gene: TRBV11-2; CDR3 protein: CASSLGGNYGYTF; CDR3 DNA: TGTGCCAGCAGCTTAGGGGGCAACTATGGCTACACCTTC
J gene: TRBJ2-7; clone size: .; D gene: .; V gene: TRBV18; CDR3 protein: CASSPEGALAHEQYF; CDR3 DNA: TGTGCCAGCTCACCAGAGGGAGCACTAGCCCACGAGCAGTACTTC
J gene: TRBJ2-7; clone size: few; D gene: .; V gene: TRBV5-1; CDR3 protein: CASSLGPDTYEQYF; CDR3 DNA: TGCGCCAGCAGCTTGGGTCCAGACACCTACGAGCAGTACTTC
J gene: TRBJ2-5; clone size: few; D gene: .; V gene: TRBV20-1; CDR3 protein: CSARSQETQYF; CDR3 DNA: TGCAGTGCTAGGAGCCAAGAGACCCAGTACTTC
J gene: TRBJ2-2; clone size: .; D gene: .; V gene: TRBV2; CDR3 protein: CASSTGLVNTGELFF; CDR3 DNA: TGTGCCAGCAGTACGGGACTGGTGAACACCGGGGAGCTGTTTTTT
J gene: TRBJ2-2; clone size: .; D gene: .; V gene: TRBV7-2; CDR3 protein: CASSLGGRATGELFF; CDR3 DNA: TGTGCCAGCAGCTTAGGTGGCAGGGCCACCGGGGAGCTGTTTTTT
J gene: TRBJ1-5; clone size: .; D gene: TRBD1; V gene: TRBV30; CDR3 protein: CAWGTVDSNQPQHF; CDR3 DNA: TGTGCCTGGGGGACAGTTGATAGCAATCAGCCCCAGCATTTT
J gene: TRBJ2-5; clone size: .; D gene: TRBD1; V gene: TRBV7-9; CDR3 protein: CASSLTGQSQETQYF; CDR3 DNA: TGTGCCAGCAGCTTAACGGGACAGAGTCAAGAGACCCAGTACTTC
J gene: TRBJ2-7; clone size: .; D gene: TRBD2; V gene: TRBV13; CDR3 protein: CASSRSGVSSYEQYF; CDR3 DNA: TGTGCCAGCAGCAGGAGCGGGGTGAGCTCCTACGAGCAGTACTTC
J gene: TRBJ2-3; clone size: .; D gene: TRBD2; V gene: TRBV5-6; CDR3 protein: CASSFRLAGRTDTQYF; CDR3 DNA: TGTGCCAGCAGCTTTAGGCTAGCGGGGCGCACAGATACGCAGTATTTT
J gene: TRBJ2-7; clone size: .; D gene: .; V gene: TRBV28; CDR3 protein: CASVREHLSYEQYF; CDR3 DNA: TGTGCCAGTGTACGGGAACACCTCTCCTACGAGCAGTACTTC
J gene: TRBJ2-1; clone size: few; D gene: TRBD2; V gene: TRBV4-2; CDR3 protein: CASSQGTSGAYNEQFF; CDR3 DNA: TGTGCCAGCAGCCAAGGGACTAGCGGAGCCTACAATGAGCAGTTCTTC
J gene: TRBJ2-2; clone size: .; D gene: TRBD2; V gene: TRBV5-1; CDR3 protein: CASSLPGLVITGELFF; CDR3 DNA: TGCGCCAGCAGCTTACCGGGACTAGTCATCACCGGGGAGCTGTTTTTT
J gene: TRBJ2-3; clone size: few; D gene: TRBD2; V gene: TRBV28; CDR3 protein: CASSPLGLAGRTDTQYF; CDR3 DNA: TGTGCCAGCAGCCCGTTGGGACTAGCGGGACGCACAGATACGCAGTATTTT
J gene: TRBJ2-7; clone size: .; D gene: TRBD2; V gene: TRBV5-4; CDR3 protein: CASSTEVAGAYEQYF; CDR3 DNA: TGTGCCAGCAGCACAGAGGTCGCGGGAGCTTACGAGCAGTACTTC
J gene: TRBJ1-5; clone size: few; D gene: TRBD1; V gene: TRBV10-3; CDR3 protein: CAIGQGAPDQPQHF; CDR3 DNA: TGTGCCATCGGGCAGGGGGCGCCGGATCAGCCCCAGCATTTT
J gene: TRBJ2-1; clone size: .; D gene: TRBD2; V gene: TRBV7-2; CDR3 protein: CASSLGGGSGYNEQFF; CDR3 DNA: TGTGCCAGCAGCTTAGGCGGCGGGAGTGGCTACAATGAGCAGTTCTTC
J gene: TRBJ2-1; clone size: .; D gene: .; V gene: TRBV6-6; CDR3 protein: CASVVGAGSNNEQFF; CDR3 DNA: TGTGCCAGCGTTGTAGGCGCGGGAAGCAACAATGAGCAGTTCTTC
J gene: TRBJ2-1; clone size: few; D gene: .; V gene: TRBV4-3; CDR3 protein: CASSQAPSVTAYNEQFF; CDR3 DNA: TGCGCCAGCAGCCAAGCTCCTAGCGTAACTGCCTACAATGAGCAGTTCTTC
J gene: TRBJ2-3; clone size: .; D gene: .; V gene: TRBV29-1; CDR3 protein: CSGGKTSTDTQYF; CDR3 DNA: TGCAGCGGTGGAAAGACTAGCACAGATACGCAGTATTTT
J gene: TRBJ2-1; clone size: few; D gene: TRBD2; V gene: TRBV9; CDR3 protein: CASSVGSGSSYNEQFF; CDR3 DNA: TGTGCCAGCAGCGTAGGTAGCGGGAGCTCCTACAATGAGCAGTTCTTC
J gene: TRBJ2-1; clone size: few; D gene: TRBD2; V gene: TRBV5-1; CDR3 protein: CASSLGGSSYNEQFF; CDR3 DNA: TGCGCCAGCAGCTTAGGCGGGAGCTCCTACAATGAGCAGTTCTTC
J gene: TRBJ2-2; clone size: few; D gene: .; V gene: TRBV19; CDR3 protein: CASSIEGNTGELFF; CDR3 DNA: TGTGCCAGTAGTATTGAGGGGAACACCGGGGAGCTGTTTTTT
J gene: TRBJ2-5; clone size: few; D gene: .; V gene: TRBV30; CDR3 protein: CAWSVERAAQYF; CDR3 DNA: TGTGCCTGGAGTGTGGAGCGGGCGGCACAGTACTTC
J gene: TRBJ2-1; clone size: .; D gene: TRBD2; V gene: TRBV19; CDR3 protein: CASSQTSGPSYNEQFF; CDR3 DNA: TGTGCCAGTAGTCAAACTAGCGGCCCCTCCTACAATGAGCAGTTCTTC
J gene: TRBJ2-7; clone size: few; D gene: TRBD1; V gene: TRBV5-6; CDR3 protein: CASSLKSGTGYYEQYF; CDR3 DNA: TGTGCCAGCAGCTTAAAGAGCGGGACAGGGTACTACGAGCAGTACTTC
J gene: TRBJ2-1; clone size: .; D gene: TRBD1; V gene: TRBV7-2; CDR3 protein: CASSLQGATSGEQFF; CDR3 DNA: TGTGCCAGCAGCTTACAGGGGGCGACAAGCGGTGAGCAGTTCTTC
J gene: TRBJ2-7; clone size: .; D gene: .; V gene: TRBV6-5; CDR3 protein: CASSYSGIRVAYEQYF; CDR3 DNA: TGTGCCAGCAGTTACTCAGGGATCAGGGTAGCCTACGAGCAGTACTTC
J gene: TRBJ1-4; clone size: few; D gene: TRBD1; V gene: TRBV19; CDR3 protein: CASSAGFGTDNEKLFF; CDR3 DNA: TGTGCCAGTAGTGCTGGATTCGGGACAGATAATGAAAAACTGTTTTTT
J gene: TRBJ2-5; clone size: .; D gene: .; V gene: TRBV4-1; CDR3 protein: CASSLTLASQETQYF; CDR3 DNA: TGCGCCAGCAGCCTGACCCTAGCGTCCCAAGAGACCCAGTACTTC